This T cell receptor beta chain was recovered during a study of T cells in Graves' hyperthyroidism and ophthalmopathy. V lost 4 bases, J lost 4 bases, and 9 bases lay in between. Germline values: CDR1 SGHRS, CDR2 YFSETQ. The length of the CDR3 is 12 residues. In the ophthalmopathy cohort, Clinical Activity Score was at least 3, NOSPECS grade at least 4, and duration under 3 months. RNA transcripts yielded amplified TCR beta CDR3 regions. The HTBI primer set served for first-round RT-PCR of the TCR CDR3. TCRdb reanalysed the multiplex PCR reads using MiXCR and keeps one entry per CDR3 protein. The sample lists hundreds of thousands of distinct CDR3 sequences; 14% were seen once. This clonotype was counted many times.

The chain has TRBV5-1 and TRBJ2-7; tentatively, D is TRBD2 (5 bases). The TCR comes from a woman between 45 and 65 years old with Graves' ophthalmopathy. The sequenced material came from blood. DNA for the CDR3: TGCGCCAGCAGCGAGGGCAAGTACGAGCAGTACTTC. Translation gives CASSEGKYEQYF.